These 6 T cell receptor beta chains came from one sample sequenced in a study of cytomegalovirus exposure and HLA in healthy donors. The PCR contained 60 Vbeta and 13 Jbeta primers. This table comes from immunoSEQ multiplex PCR, and its TCRdb copy is limited to in-frame clones, with some not included. The table lists 120,000 or so clones, 75% to 85% of them singletons. The material sequenced was PBMCs. The source is a man aged 25-45 years in good health and CMV-seronegative.

The chain carries TRBV5-6 and TRBJ2-1; 9 bases match TRBD1. Germline lookup yields CDR1 SGHDT and CDR2 YYEEEE. This CDR3 is 16 amino acids long. The V segment lost 2 bases and the J segment 10 bases; nucleotides outside the gene matches: 13. The CDR3 sequence is CASSFSVGTGYLEQFF. The CDR3 nucleotides read TGTGCCAGCAGCTTCTCGGTCGGGACAGGGTACCTCGAGCAGTTCTTC.

The V call is TRBV19, the J call TRBJ2-7; 8 bases match TRBD2. V lost 1 base, J lost 5 bases, and 4 bases stayed unmatched. CDR1 is LNHDA, CDR2 SQIVND, per germline (reference sequence). This CDR3 has 14 residues. CDR3 sequence (DNA): TGTGCCAGTAGTATAGTAGCGGGAACTGACGAGCAGTACTTC. Residues: CASSIVAGTDEQYF.

The rearrangement joins TRBV7-2 to TRBJ2-3; possibly TRBD2 for D (6 bases). V gave up 0 bases and J gave up 2 bases, with 12 bases separating them. The CDR3 is made up of 16 amino acids. CDR1 is SGHTA, CDR2 FQGNSA, per germline. The CDR3 region is CASSLARLGYTDTQYF. The CDR3 region has the DNA TGTGCCAGCAGCTTAGCGCGACTAGGATACACAGATACGCAGTATTTT.

This chain uses TRBV4-1 with TRBJ1-4, with 7 bases fitting TRBD1. CDR1 MGHRA and CDR2 YSYEKL come from the germline V gene. The V gene end was trimmed by 8 bases and the J gene end by 2 bases; junction bases not matched to a gene: 8. This CDR3 comprises 15 residues. CDR3 protein: CASGTGDRTNEKLFF. The CDR3 bases are TGCGCCAGCGGCACAGGGGACCGGACTAATGAAAAACTGTTTTTT.

This clone was counted a single time. This chain links TRBV18 with TRBJ2-7; 8 bases match TRBD2. After removal of 1 base from V and 2 bases from J, the junction contained 4 bases not matched to a gene. Looked up from germline, CDR1 is KGHSH and CDR2 is LQKENI. This CDR3 is 15 amino acids long. CDR3 protein: CASSPLELAAYEQYF. CDR3 bases: TGTGCCAGCTCACCACTGGAACTAGCGGCCTACGAGCAGTACTTC.

This clone has only a few counts. The V gene is TRBV7-9, the J gene TRBJ2-1; 10 bases match TRBD2. V lost 5 bases and J lost 7; bases outside the gene matches: 11. This CDR3 is built from 16 residues. The germline V gene encodes CDR1 SEHNR and CDR2 FQNEAQ (reference sequence). The CDR3 protein is CASSRISGRARNEQFF. CDR3 coding DNA: TGTGCCAGCAGCCGCATCAGCGGGAGGGCCAGAAATGAGCAGTTCTTC.